The rows below give T cell receptor beta chains drawn from one sample of a study of T cells in Graves' hyperthyroidism and ophthalmopathy. TCRdb processed the multiplex PCR reads anew with MiXCR; each CDR3 protein has one entry. The sample holds hundreds of thousands of distinct CDR3 sequences, roughly a sixth seen once. Input material: blood. These receptors were taken from a woman in her forties or fifties with Graves' hyperthyroidism that later progressed to Graves' ophthalmopathy. The CDR3 runs from the conserved cysteine through the conserved F or W. A D gene is named only where the DNA matches it firmly. The size field is filled for only some rows; it gives once, few, many or a size class.

v_gene: TRBV2; j_gene: TRBJ2-2; d_gene: TRBD1; abundance: many; CDR3aa: CASGVGQGNTGELFF; CDR3nt: TGTGCCAGCGGGGTGGGACAGGGGAACACCGGGGAGCTGTTTTTT
v_gene: TRBV19; j_gene: TRBJ1-5; d_gene: -; abundance: -; CDR3aa: CASSGGRTRAQHF; CDR3nt: TGTGCCAGTAGTGGGGGCCGCACGAGGGCCCAGCATTTT
v_gene: TRBV7-9; j_gene: TRBJ1-2; d_gene: -; abundance: many; CDR3aa: CASSLTGPDAYGYTF; CDR3nt: TGTGCCAGCAGCTTGACCGGGCCAGACGCCTATGGCTACACCTTC
v_gene: TRBV18; j_gene: TRBJ1-1; d_gene: -; abundance: many; CDR3aa: CASSPPVRENTEAFF; CDR3nt: TGTGCCAGCTCACCACCGGTCAGGGAGAACACTGAAGCTTTCTTT
v_gene: TRBV7-3; j_gene: TRBJ2-6; d_gene: -; abundance: few; CDR3aa: CASSSGPRVSGANVLTF; CDR3nt: TGTGCCAGCAGCTCCGGGCCGCGGGTTTCGGGGGCCAACGTCCTGACTTTC
v_gene: TRBV7-8; j_gene: TRBJ1-2; d_gene: -; abundance: -; CDR3aa: CASSARGGARFGYTF; CDR3nt: TGTGCCAGCAGCGCCAGAGGGGGGGCGCGCTTTGGCTACACCTTC
v_gene: TRBV12-3/TRBV12-4; j_gene: TRBJ1-5; d_gene: -; abundance: many; CDR3aa: CASSFELFRPQHF; CDR3nt: TGTGCCAGCAGTTTCGAGCTATTTCGGCCCCAGCATTTT
v_gene: TRBV20-1; j_gene: TRBJ1-2; d_gene: -; abundance: -; CDR3aa: CSADQHRTNTNYGYTF; CDR3nt: TGCAGTGCAGACCAGCATAGGACAAACACTAACTATGGCTACACCTTC
v_gene: TRBV14; j_gene: TRBJ1-1; d_gene: TRBD1; abundance: -; CDR3aa: CASSQYGQGLGGTEAFF; CDR3nt: TGTGCCAGCAGCCAATATGGACAGGGCCTGGGCGGCACTGAAGCTTTCTTT
v_gene: TRBV19; j_gene: TRBJ1-1; d_gene: -; abundance: -; CDR3aa: CASSIDGNTEAFF; CDR3nt: TGTGCCAGTAGTATAGACGGGAACACTGAAGCTTTCTTT
v_gene: TRBV9; j_gene: TRBJ2-1; d_gene: TRBD1; abundance: -; CDR3aa: CASSASGGAGNEQFF; CDR3nt: TGTGCCAGCAGCGCCTCAGGGGGCGCGGGCAATGAGCAGTTCTTC
v_gene: TRBV11-1; j_gene: TRBJ2-7; d_gene: TRBD1; abundance: many; CDR3aa: CASSATGSEQYF; CDR3nt: TGTGCCAGCAGCGCGACAGGGAGCGAGCAGTACTTC
v_gene: TRBV18; j_gene: TRBJ1-5; d_gene: TRBD1; abundance: few; CDR3aa: CASSRQGDAGNQPQHF; CDR3nt: TGTGCCAGCTCACGGCAGGGGGACGCGGGCAATCAGCCCCAGCATTTT
v_gene: TRBV12-3/TRBV12-4; j_gene: TRBJ2-5; d_gene: TRBD2; abundance: many; CDR3aa: CASKLGLAGYQETQYF; CDR3nt: TGTGCCAGTAAACTCGGACTAGCGGGGTACCAAGAGACCCAGTACTTC
v_gene: TRBV9; j_gene: TRBJ2-3; d_gene: TRBD2; abundance: -; CDR3aa: CASSVDSGNTDTQYF; CDR3nt: TGTGCCAGCAGCGTAGATAGCGGGAACACAGATACGCAGTATTTT
v_gene: TRBV7-2; j_gene: TRBJ1-2; d_gene: -; abundance: many; CDR3aa: CASSPANTF; CDR3nt: TGTGCCAGCAGCCCCGCAAACACCTTC
v_gene: TRBV27; j_gene: TRBJ1-4; d_gene: -; abundance: -; CDR3aa: CASSSAGGRREKLFF; CDR3nt: TGTGCCAGCAGTTCGGCGGGGGGCCGGAGGGAAAAACTGTTTTTT
v_gene: TRBV19; j_gene: TRBJ1-5; d_gene: -; abundance: -; CDR3aa: CASSTRDGVNQPQHF; CDR3nt: TGTGCCAGTAGTACCCGGGACGGAGTCAATCAGCCCCAGCATTTT
v_gene: TRBV11-3; j_gene: TRBJ1-6; d_gene: -; abundance: many; CDR3aa: CASSLASNSPLHF; CDR3nt: TGTGCCAGCAGCTTAGCCAGCAATTCACCCCTCCACTTT
v_gene: TRBV7-9; j_gene: TRBJ1-1; d_gene: -; abundance: many; CDR3aa: CASSFIELMNTEAFF; CDR3nt: TGTGCCAGCAGCTTCATAGAACTCATGAACACTGAAGCTTTCTTT
v_gene: TRBV5-1; j_gene: TRBJ2-2; d_gene: TRBD1; abundance: -; CDR3aa: CASSFQDRGLTGELFF; CDR3nt: TGCGCCAGCAGCTTCCAGGACAGGGGGCTTACCGGGGAGCTGTTTTTT
v_gene: TRBV6-1; j_gene: TRBJ2-7; d_gene: -; abundance: few; CDR3aa: CASSEYNYEQYF; CDR3nt: TGTGCCAGCAGTGAGTACAACTACGAGCAGTACTTC
v_gene: TRBV7-2; j_gene: TRBJ2-2; d_gene: -; abundance: -; CDR3aa: CASSRPSRELFF; CDR3nt: TGTGCCAGCAGCAGACCTTCCCGGGAGCTGTTTTTT
v_gene: TRBV5-8; j_gene: TRBJ1-2; d_gene: -; abundance: few; CDR3aa: CASSLVQKNGYTF; CDR3nt: TGTGCCAGCAGCTTAGTGCAGAAAAATGGCTACACCTTC
v_gene: TRBV5-6; j_gene: TRBJ1-1; d_gene: -; abundance: few; CDR3aa: CASSSLQVMNTEAFF; CDR3nt: TGTGCCAGCAGCTCCCTACAGGTTATGAACACTGAAGCTTTCTTT
v_gene: TRBV5-1; j_gene: TRBJ2-7; d_gene: -; abundance: few; CDR3aa: CASSSDGPRYGQYF; CDR3nt: TGCGCCAGCAGCTCGGACGGTCCTCGCTACGGGCAGTACTTC
v_gene: TRBV7-9; j_gene: TRBJ1-5; d_gene: -; abundance: many; CDR3aa: CASSLVSGQGFEPQHF; CDR3nt: TGTGCCAGCAGCTTAGTAAGTGGGCAGGGGTTTGAGCCCCAGCATTTT
v_gene: TRBV30; j_gene: TRBJ1-2; d_gene: -; abundance: many; CDR3aa: CAWREGLGYTF; CDR3nt: TGTGCCTGGAGAGAGGGTCTTGGCTACACCTTC
v_gene: TRBV2; j_gene: TRBJ2-1; d_gene: TRBD2; abundance: many; CDR3aa: CASRGGLADYNEQFF; CDR3nt: TGTGCCAGCAGAGGGGGACTAGCGGATTACAATGAGCAGTTCTTC
v_gene: TRBV18; j_gene: TRBJ1-6; d_gene: -; abundance: -; CDR3aa: CASSPVGRGDSPLHF; CDR3nt: TGTGCCAGCTCCCCCGTCGGACGGGGTGATTCACCCCTCCACTTT
v_gene: TRBV7-8; j_gene: TRBJ1-2; d_gene: TRBD1; abundance: many; CDR3aa: CASSYGTAQLTDGYTF; CDR3nt: TGTGCCAGCAGCTATGGGACAGCCCAACTAACCGATGGCTACACCTTC
v_gene: TRBV12-3/TRBV12-4; j_gene: TRBJ1-1; d_gene: TRBD1; abundance: many; CDR3aa: CASRSQGADTEAFF; CDR3nt: TGTGCCAGCAGGTCACAGGGGGCGGACACTGAAGCTTTCTTT
v_gene: TRBV5-1; j_gene: TRBJ1-3; d_gene: -; abundance: few; CDR3aa: CASSLVSGDYSGNTIYF; CDR3nt: TGCGCCAGCAGCTTGGTCTCAGGGGATTACTCTGGAAACACCATATATTTT
v_gene: TRBV27; j_gene: TRBJ1-2; d_gene: TRBD1; abundance: -; CDR3aa: CASSAPGQGGYGYTF; CDR3nt: TGTGCCAGCAGTGCCCCGGGACAGGGAGGCTATGGCTACACCTTC
v_gene: TRBV6-2/TRBV6-3; j_gene: TRBJ1-4; d_gene: -; abundance: -; CDR3aa: CASSYGPPGGANEKLFF; CDR3nt: TGTGCCAGCAGTTACGGACCGCCCGGAGGAGCTAATGAAAAACTGTTTTTT
v_gene: TRBV5-5; j_gene: TRBJ1-2; d_gene: TRBD1; abundance: many; CDR3aa: CASSTRTGIDGYTF; CDR3nt: TGTGCCAGCAGCACCCGGACAGGGATCGATGGCTACACCTTC
v_gene: TRBV7-9; j_gene: TRBJ1-1; d_gene: TRBD1; abundance: -; CDR3aa: CAGSLEQGVNTEAFF; CDR3nt: TGTGCCGGCAGCTTAGAGCAGGGGGTTAACACTGAAGCTTTCTTT
v_gene: TRBV25-1; j_gene: TRBJ2-7; d_gene: -; abundance: -; CDR3aa: CASSETGIYHEQYF; CDR3nt: TGTGCCAGCAGTGAAACAGGCATTTACCACGAGCAGTACTTC
v_gene: TRBV2; j_gene: TRBJ2-4; d_gene: -; abundance: many; CDR3aa: CASSDPGAWVAKNIQYF; CDR3nt: TGTGCCAGCAGTGATCCGGGGGCCTGGGTGGCCAAAAACATTCAGTACTTC
v_gene: TRBV6-1; j_gene: TRBJ2-1; d_gene: TRBD2; abundance: few; CDR3aa: CASSYTRGVYNEQFF; CDR3nt: TGTGCCAGCAGTTATACCCGGGGGGTTTACAATGAGCAGTTCTTC
v_gene: TRBV7-2; j_gene: TRBJ2-5; d_gene: -; abundance: many; CDR3aa: CASSLNGQTQETQYF; CDR3nt: TGTGCCAGCAGCTTGAACGGACAGACCCAAGAGACCCAGTACTTC
v_gene: TRBV20-1; j_gene: TRBJ2-1; d_gene: -; abundance: many; CDR3aa: CSADMDYSISYNEQFF; CDR3nt: TGCAGTGCGGACATGGACTACTCTATCTCCTACAATGAGCAGTTCTTC
v_gene: TRBV2; j_gene: TRBJ1-1; d_gene: -; abundance: many; CDR3aa: CASSGGRGLGTEAFF; CDR3nt: TGTGCCAGCAGTGGGGGGCGGGGGCTAGGGACTGAAGCTTTCTTT
v_gene: TRBV4-2; j_gene: TRBJ2-2; d_gene: -; abundance: -; CDR3aa: CASSQTRTTGELFF; CDR3nt: TGTGCCAGCAGCCAAACACGGACCACCGGGGAGCTGTTTTTT
v_gene: TRBV6-1; j_gene: TRBJ2-7; d_gene: -; abundance: -; CDR3aa: CASTQMGTYEQYF; CDR3nt: TGTGCCAGCACCCAGATGGGAACCTACGAGCAGTACTTC
v_gene: TRBV5-1; j_gene: TRBJ2-4; d_gene: TRBD1; abundance: few; CDR3aa: CASSLQKTGWVKNIQYF; CDR3nt: TGCGCCAGCAGCCTACAAAAGACAGGGTGGGTCAAAAACATTCAGTACTTC
v_gene: TRBV6-2/TRBV6-3; j_gene: TRBJ2-3; d_gene: -; abundance: -; CDR3aa: CASTRGSGTDTQYF; CDR3nt: TGTGCCAGCACCCGGGGTAGCGGCACAGATACGCAGTATTTT
v_gene: TRBV30; j_gene: TRBJ1-2; d_gene: -; abundance: -; CDR3aa: CAWSPLNYGYTF; CDR3nt: TGTGCCTGGAGTCCACTTAACTATGGCTACACCTTC
v_gene: TRBV7-8; j_gene: TRBJ2-1; d_gene: -; abundance: few; CDR3aa: CASTSDGVMEQFF; CDR3nt: TGTGCCAGCACCTCAGACGGAGTAATGGAGCAGTTCTTC
v_gene: TRBV3-1; j_gene: TRBJ2-7; d_gene: -; abundance: many; CDR3aa: CASSLSQGDYEQYF; CDR3nt: TGTGCCAGCAGCCTGTCACAGGGAGACTACGAGCAGTACTTC
v_gene: TRBV6-2/TRBV6-3; j_gene: TRBJ1-4; d_gene: -; abundance: few; CDR3aa: CATKTGNNEKLFF; CDR3nt: TGTGCCACCAAGACCGGGAATAATGAAAAACTGTTTTTT
v_gene: TRBV2; j_gene: TRBJ1-1; d_gene: -; abundance: many; CDR3aa: CASRTWENMNTEAFF; CDR3nt: TGTGCCAGCAGGACTTGGGAGAATATGAACACTGAAGCTTTCTTT
v_gene: TRBV2; j_gene: TRBJ2-5; d_gene: TRBD1; abundance: many; CDR3aa: CASSDRGGPEETQYF; CDR3nt: TGTGCCAGCAGTGACAGAGGGGGCCCGGAAGAGACCCAGTACTTC
v_gene: TRBV7-9; j_gene: TRBJ2-7; d_gene: TRBD2; abundance: -; CDR3aa: CASSLTSGGLSYEQYF; CDR3nt: TGTGCCAGCAGCTTGACTAGCGGGGGCCTCTCCTACGAGCAGTACTTC